This entry features one T cell receptor (beta chain) sequence. Its antigen is undetermined. V was clipped by 1 base and J by 11 bases; unmatched bases: 12. The CDR3 length is 16 residues. Germline loops: CDR1 SGHTA, CDR2 FQGNSA. The data were taken from a study of beta chain features in type 1 diabetes. The authors sorted CD4+ naive, central memory, regulatory and stem cell-like memory cells via CD45RO/CCR7/CD25/CD127/CD95/CD27. Study-level results: A potential PCR bias toward shorter templates would be equal in patient and control samples.

Expressed TCRB transcripts got sequenced, as all isolated RNA was reverse transcribed. Generated by immunoSEQ multiplex PCR, the TCRdb table keeps only in-frame clones and is missing some. The sample gives 300,000 to 400,000 clones, 10% to 15% of which show up once; approximately 0.015% is in the top ten. The rearrangement uses TRBV7-2 and TRBJ2-3, with 10 bases identical to TRBD2. The receptor was isolated from a man between 18 and 35 years old in good health. Source material: naive CD4+ T cells from blood. The CDR3, as DNA: TGTGCCAGCAGCTTAGGGGGGCTAGCGGGAGTGAGGATGCAGTATTTT. Protein product: CASSLGGLAGVRMQYF. The full variable domain, completed using reference TRBV7-2 and TRBJ2-3, is GAGVSQSPSNKVTEKGKDVELRCDPISGHTALYWYRQSLGQGLEFLIYFQGNSAPDKSGLPSDRFSAERTGGSVSTLTIQRTQQEDSAVYLCASSLGGLAGVRMQYFGPGTRLTVL.